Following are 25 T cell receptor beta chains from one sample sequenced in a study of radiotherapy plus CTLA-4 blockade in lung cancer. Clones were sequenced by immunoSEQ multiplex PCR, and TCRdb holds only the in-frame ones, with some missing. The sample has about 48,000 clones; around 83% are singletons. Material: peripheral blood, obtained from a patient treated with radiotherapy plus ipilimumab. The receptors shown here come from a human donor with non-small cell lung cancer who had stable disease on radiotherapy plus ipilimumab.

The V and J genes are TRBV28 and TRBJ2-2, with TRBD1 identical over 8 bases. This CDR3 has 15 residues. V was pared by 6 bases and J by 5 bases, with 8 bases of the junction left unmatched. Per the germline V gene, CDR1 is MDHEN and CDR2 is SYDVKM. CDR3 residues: CASRPGQVGTGELFF. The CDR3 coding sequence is TGTGCCAGCAGACCGGGACAGGTGGGGACCGGGGAGCTGTTTTTT.

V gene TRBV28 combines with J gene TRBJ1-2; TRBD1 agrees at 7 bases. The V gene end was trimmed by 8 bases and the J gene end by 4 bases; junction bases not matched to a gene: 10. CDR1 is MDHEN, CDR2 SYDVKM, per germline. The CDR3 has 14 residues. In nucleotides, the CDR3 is TGTGCCAGCTCCGGGACAGACAACTTCTATGGCTACACCTTC. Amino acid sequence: CASSGTDNFYGYTF.

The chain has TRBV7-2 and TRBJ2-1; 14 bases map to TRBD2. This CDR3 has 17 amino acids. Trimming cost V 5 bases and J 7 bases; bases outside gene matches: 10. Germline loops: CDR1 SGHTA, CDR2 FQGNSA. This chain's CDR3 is CASSPRLAGGPGNEQFF. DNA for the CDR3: TGTGCCAGCAGCCCCCGACTAGCGGGAGGGCCGGGGAATGAGCAGTTCTTC.

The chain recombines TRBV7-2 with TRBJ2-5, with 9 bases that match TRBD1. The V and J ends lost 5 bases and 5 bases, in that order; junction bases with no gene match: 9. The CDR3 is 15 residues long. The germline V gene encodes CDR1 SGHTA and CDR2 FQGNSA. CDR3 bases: TGTGCCAGCAGCCCTCGACAGGGGGTTGTCGAGACCCAGTACTTC. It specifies CASSPRQGVVETQYF.

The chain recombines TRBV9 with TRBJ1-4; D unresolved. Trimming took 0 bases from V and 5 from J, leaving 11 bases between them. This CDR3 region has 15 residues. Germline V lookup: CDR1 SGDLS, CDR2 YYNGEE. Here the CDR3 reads CASSVEGGLNEKLFF. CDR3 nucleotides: TGTGCCAGCAGCGTAGAAGGAGGTTTGAATGAAAAACTGTTTTTT.

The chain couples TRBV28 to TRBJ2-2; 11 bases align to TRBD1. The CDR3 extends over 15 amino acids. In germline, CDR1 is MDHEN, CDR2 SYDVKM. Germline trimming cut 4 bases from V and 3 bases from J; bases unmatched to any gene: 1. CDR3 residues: CASSSGQGDTGELFF. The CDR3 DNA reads TGTGCCAGCAGTTCGGGACAGGGGGACACCGGGGAGCTGTTTTTT.

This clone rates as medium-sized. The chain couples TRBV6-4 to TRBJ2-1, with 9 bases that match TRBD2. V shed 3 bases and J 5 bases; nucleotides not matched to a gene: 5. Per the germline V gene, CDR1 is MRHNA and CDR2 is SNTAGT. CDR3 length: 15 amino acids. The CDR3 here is CASSEGREGHNEQFF. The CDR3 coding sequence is TGTGCCAGCAGTGAGGGGCGGGAGGGCCACAATGAGCAGTTCTTC.

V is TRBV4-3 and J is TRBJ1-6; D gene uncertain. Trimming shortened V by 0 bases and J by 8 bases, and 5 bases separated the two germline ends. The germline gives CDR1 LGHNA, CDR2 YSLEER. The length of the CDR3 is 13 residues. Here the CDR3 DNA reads TGCGCCAGCAGCCAAGATCCCTATTCACCCCTCCACTTT. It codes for CASSQDPYSPLHF.

CDR3 coding DNA: TGTGCCAGCAGCTTGGATAGCAGCGGGGCCGGGGAGCTGTTTTTT. Protein sequence: CASSLDSSGAGELFF. This chain uses TRBV5-4 with TRBJ2-2, with TRBD2 matching over 7 bases. Losses at the gene ends were 0 bases for V and 6 bases for J; bases not matched to a gene: 5. This CDR3 comprises 15 residues. The germline CDR1 and CDR2 sequences are SGHNT and YYREEE (reference sequence).

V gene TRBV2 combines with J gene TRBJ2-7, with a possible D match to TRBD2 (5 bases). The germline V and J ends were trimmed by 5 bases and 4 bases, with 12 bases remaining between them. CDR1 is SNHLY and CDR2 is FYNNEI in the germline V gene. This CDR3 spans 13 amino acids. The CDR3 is CASSLWERYEQYF. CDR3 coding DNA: TGTGCCAGCAGTCTTTGGGAGAGGTACGAGCAGTACTTC.

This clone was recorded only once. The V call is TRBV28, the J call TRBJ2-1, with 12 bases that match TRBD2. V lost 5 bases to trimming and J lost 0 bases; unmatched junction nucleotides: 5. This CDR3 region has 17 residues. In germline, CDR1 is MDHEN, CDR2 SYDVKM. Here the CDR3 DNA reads TGTGCCAGCAGTAGGACTAGCGGGGCTAGCTCCTACAATGAGCAGTTCTTC. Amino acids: CASSRTSGASSYNEQFF.

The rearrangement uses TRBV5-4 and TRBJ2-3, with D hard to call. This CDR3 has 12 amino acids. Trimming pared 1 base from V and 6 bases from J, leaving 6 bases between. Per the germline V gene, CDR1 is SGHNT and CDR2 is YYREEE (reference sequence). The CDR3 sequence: CASSLWQDTQYF. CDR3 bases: TGTGCCAGCAGCTTGTGGCAGGATACGCAGTATTTT.

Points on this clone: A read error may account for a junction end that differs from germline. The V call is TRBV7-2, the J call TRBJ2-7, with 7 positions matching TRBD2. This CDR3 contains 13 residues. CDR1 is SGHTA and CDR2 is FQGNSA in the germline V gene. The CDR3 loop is CASSASGSYEQHF. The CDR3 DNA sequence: TGTGCCAGCAGCGCTAGCGGCTCTTACGAGCAGCACTTC.

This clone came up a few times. CDR3 in DNA: TGTGCCAGCAGAACTACAGGGACCGCGCCCCCGGATACGCAGTATTTT. Translating gives CASRTTGTAPPDTQYF. The chain carries TRBV7-3 and TRBJ2-3; a weak D match, TRBD1 (6 bases). This CDR3 has 16 residues. Germline V lookup: CDR1 SGHTA, CDR2 FQGTGA. Trimming took 6 bases from V and 6 from J, leaving 22 bases between them.

The CDR3 nucleotides are TGTGCCAGTAGGGAGGCCGGGGAACCGGTAAGAAACTATGGCTACACCTTC. The encoded protein is CASREAGEPVRNYGYTF. This chain joins TRBV19 and TRBJ1-2; D gene uncertain. Trimming cost V 6 bases and J 2 bases, with 22 bases left between them. This CDR3 is 17 amino acids long. Germline-derived CDR1 and CDR2 are LNHDA and SQIVND (reference sequence).

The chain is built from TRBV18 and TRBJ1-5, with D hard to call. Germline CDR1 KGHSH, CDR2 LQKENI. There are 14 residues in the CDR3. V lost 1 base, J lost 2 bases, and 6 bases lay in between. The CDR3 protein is CASSPLAGNQPQHF. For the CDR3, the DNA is TGTGCCAGCTCACCACTGGCCGGCAATCAGCCCCAGCATTTT.

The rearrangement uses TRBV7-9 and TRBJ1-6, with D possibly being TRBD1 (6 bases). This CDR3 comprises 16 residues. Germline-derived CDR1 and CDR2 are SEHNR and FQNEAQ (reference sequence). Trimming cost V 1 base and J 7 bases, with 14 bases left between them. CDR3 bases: TGTGCCAGCAGCTTAGTGGCAGGGGAATGGAATTCACCCCTCCACTTT. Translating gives CASSLVAGEWNSPLHF.

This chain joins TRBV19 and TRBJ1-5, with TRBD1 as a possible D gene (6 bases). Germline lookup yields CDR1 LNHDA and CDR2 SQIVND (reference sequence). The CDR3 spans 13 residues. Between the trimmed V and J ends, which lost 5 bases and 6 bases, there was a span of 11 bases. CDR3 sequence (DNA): TGTGCCAGTAGTCACAGGGTGGGTCAGCCCCAGCATTTT. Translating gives CASSHRVGQPQHF.

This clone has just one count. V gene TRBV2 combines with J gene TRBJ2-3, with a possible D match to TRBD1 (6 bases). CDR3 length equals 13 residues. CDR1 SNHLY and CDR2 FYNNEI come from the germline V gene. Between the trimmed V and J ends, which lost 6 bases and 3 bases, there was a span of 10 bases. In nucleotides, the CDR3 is TGTGCCAGCAGAACAGGGATGACAGATACGCAGTATTTT. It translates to CASRTGMTDTQYF.

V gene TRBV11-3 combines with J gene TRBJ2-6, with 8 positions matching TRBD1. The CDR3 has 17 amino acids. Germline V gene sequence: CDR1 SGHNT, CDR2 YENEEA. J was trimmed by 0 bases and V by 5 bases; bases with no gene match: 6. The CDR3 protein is CASSPGTGPSGANVLTF. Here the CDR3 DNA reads TGTGCCAGCAGCCCCGGGACAGGCCCCTCTGGGGCCAACGTCCTGACTTTC.

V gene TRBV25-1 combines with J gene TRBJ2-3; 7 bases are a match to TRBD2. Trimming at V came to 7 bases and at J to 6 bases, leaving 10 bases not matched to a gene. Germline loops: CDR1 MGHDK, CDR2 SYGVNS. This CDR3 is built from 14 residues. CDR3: CASMKWGGSDTQYF. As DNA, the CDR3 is TGTGCCAGCATGAAATGGGGGGGGTCTGATACGCAGTATTTT.

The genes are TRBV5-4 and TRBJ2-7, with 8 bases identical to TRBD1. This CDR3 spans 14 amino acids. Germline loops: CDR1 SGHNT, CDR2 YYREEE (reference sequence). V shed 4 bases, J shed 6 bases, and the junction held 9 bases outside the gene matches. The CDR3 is CASSIPGQAVEQYF. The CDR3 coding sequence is TGTGCCAGCAGCATACCGGGACAGGCGGTCGAGCAGTACTTC.

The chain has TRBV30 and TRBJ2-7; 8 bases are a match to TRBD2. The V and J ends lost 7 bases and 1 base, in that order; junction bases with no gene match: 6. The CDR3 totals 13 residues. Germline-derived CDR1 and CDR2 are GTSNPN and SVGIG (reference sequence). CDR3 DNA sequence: TGTGCCTCCGGCGGGAGGCCTTCCTACGAGCAGTACTTC. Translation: CASGGRPSYEQYF.

The CDR3 here is CASSMPSGRSSYNEQFF. The CDR3 bases are TGTGCCAGTAGTATGCCTAGCGGGAGGAGCTCCTACAATGAGCAGTTCTTC. This chain uses TRBV19 with TRBJ2-1; 11 positions match TRBD2. Trimming took 3 bases from V and 0 from J; bases not matched to a gene: 4. The CDR3 has 17 amino acids. Germline CDR1 LNHDA, CDR2 SQIVND (reference sequence).

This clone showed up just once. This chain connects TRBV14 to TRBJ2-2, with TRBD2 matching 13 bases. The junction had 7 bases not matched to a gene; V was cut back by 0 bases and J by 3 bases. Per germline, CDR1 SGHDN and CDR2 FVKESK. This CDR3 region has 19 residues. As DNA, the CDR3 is TGTGCCAGCAGCCAAGAGGAGGAAGGACTAGCGGGGGACACCGGGGAGCTGTTTTTT. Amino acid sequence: CASSQEEEGLAGDTGELFF.